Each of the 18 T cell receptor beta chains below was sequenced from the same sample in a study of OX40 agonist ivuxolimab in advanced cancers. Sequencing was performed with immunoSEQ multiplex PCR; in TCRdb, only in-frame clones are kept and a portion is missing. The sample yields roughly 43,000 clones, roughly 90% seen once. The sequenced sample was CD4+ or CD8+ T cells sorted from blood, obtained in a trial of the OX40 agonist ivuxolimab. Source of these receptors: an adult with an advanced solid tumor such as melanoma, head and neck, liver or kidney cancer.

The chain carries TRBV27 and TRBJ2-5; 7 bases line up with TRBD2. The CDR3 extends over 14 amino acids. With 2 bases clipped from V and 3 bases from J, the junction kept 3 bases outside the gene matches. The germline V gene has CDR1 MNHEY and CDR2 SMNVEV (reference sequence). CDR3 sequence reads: CASSLVAGEETQYF. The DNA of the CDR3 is TGTGCCAGCAGTTTAGTGGCGGGAGAAGAGACCCAGTACTTC.

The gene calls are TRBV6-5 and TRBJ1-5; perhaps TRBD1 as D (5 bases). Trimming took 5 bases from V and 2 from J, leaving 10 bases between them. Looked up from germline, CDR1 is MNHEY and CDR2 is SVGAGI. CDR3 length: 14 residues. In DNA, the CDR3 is TGTGCCAGCAGTCCACAGGATCGCAATCAGCCCCAGCATTTT. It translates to CASSPQDRNQPQHF.

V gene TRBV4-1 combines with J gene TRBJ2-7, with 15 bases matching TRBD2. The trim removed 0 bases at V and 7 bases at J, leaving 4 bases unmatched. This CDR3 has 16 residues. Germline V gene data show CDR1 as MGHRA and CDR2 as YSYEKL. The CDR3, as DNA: TGCGCCAGCAGCCAAGAACCGGGACTAGCGGGAGGAGAGCAGTACTTC. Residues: CASSQEPGLAGGEQYF.

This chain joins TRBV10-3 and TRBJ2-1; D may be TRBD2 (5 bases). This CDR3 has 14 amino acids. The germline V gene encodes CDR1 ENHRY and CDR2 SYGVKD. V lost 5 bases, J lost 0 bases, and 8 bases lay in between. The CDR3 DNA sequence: TGTGCCATCAGTTATGGGAGCTCCTACAATGAGCAGTTCTTC. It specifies CAISYGSSYNEQFF.

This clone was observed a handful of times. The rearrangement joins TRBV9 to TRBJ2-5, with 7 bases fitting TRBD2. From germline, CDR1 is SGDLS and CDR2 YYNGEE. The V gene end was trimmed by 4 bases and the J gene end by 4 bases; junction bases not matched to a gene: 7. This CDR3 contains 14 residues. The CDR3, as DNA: TGTGCCAGCAGCCCTCGGGGCGGGGGAGAGACCCAGTACTTC. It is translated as CASSPRGGGETQYF.

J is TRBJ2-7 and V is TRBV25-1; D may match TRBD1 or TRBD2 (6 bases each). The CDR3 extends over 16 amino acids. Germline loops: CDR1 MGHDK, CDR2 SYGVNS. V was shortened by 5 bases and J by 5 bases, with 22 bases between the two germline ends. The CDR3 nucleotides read TGTGCCAGCAGTATGCGTTCGCGGGACGGGGGCGACGAGCAGTACTTC. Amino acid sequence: CASSMRSRDGGDEQYF.

DNA for the CDR3: TGTGCCAGCAGTTACTCGAAGGTTATGAACACTGAAGCTTTCTTT. It yields the protein CASSYSKVMNTEAFF. This chain connects TRBV6-5 to TRBJ1-1; the D is unclear. The germline V gene has CDR1 MNHEY and CDR2 SVGAGI. V dropped 0 bases and J dropped 0 bases, with 8 bases sitting between them. This CDR3 has 15 residues.

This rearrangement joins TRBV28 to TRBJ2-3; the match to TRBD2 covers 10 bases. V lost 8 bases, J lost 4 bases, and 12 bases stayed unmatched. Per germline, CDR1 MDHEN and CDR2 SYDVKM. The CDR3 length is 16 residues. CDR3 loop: CASGTASGSFSDTQYF. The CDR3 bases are TGTGCCAGCGGGACCGCTAGCGGGAGTTTCTCAGATACGCAGTATTTT.

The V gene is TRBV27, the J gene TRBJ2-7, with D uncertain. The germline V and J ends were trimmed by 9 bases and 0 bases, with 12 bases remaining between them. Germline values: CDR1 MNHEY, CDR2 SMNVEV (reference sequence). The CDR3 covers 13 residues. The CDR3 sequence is CASKPLGSYEQYF. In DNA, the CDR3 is TGTGCCAGTAAGCCCTTGGGCTCCTACGAGCAGTACTTC.

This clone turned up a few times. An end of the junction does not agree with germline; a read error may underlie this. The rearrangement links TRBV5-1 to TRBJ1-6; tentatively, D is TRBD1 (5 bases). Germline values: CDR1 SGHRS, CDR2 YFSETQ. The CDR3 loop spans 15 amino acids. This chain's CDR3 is CASSLGRAPNSPLHF. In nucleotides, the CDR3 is TGTGCCAGCAGCCTTGGCAGGGCCCCTAATTCACCCCTCCACTTT.

CDR3 protein: CASSLVRTGTTLINEQFF. As DNA, the CDR3 is TGTGCCAGCAGCTTAGTTCGGACAGGAACTACTTTGATCAATGAGCAGTTCTTC. The chain uses TRBV7-6 and TRBJ2-1, with 7 nucleotides matching TRBD1. The CDR3 is 18 residues long. Germline V lookup: CDR1 SGHVS, CDR2 FNYEAQ. With V trimmed by 1 base and J by 6 bases, 15 bases remained unmatched.

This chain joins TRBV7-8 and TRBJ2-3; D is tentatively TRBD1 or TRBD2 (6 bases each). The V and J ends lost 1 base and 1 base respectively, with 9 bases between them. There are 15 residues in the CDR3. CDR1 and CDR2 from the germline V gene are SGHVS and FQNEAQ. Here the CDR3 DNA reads TGTGCCAGCAGCTTAGGGGGGGCTGGCACAGATACGCAGTATTTT. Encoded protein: CASSLGGAGTDTQYF.

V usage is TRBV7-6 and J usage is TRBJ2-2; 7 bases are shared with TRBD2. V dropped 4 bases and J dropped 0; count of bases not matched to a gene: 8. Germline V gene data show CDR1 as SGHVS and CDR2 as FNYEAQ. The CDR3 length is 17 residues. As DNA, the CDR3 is TGTGCCAGCAGCTGGGAGGGCAGGGAATCGAACACCGGGGAGCTGTTTTTT. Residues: CASSWEGRESNTGELFF. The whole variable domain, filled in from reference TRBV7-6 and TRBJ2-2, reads GAGVSQSPRYKVTKRGQDVALRCDPISGHVSLYWYRQALGQGPEFLTYFNYEAQQDKSGLPNDRFSAERPEGSISTLTIQRTEQRDSAMYRCASSWEGRESNTGELFFGEGSRLTVL.

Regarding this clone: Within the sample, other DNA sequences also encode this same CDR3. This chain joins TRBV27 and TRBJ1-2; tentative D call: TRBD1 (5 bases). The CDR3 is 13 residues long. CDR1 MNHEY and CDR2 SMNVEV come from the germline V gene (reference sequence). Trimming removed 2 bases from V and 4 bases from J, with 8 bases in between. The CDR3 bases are TGTGCCAGCAGTTTAGGTCAGGGCTATGGCTACACCTTC. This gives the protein CASSLGQGYGYTF.

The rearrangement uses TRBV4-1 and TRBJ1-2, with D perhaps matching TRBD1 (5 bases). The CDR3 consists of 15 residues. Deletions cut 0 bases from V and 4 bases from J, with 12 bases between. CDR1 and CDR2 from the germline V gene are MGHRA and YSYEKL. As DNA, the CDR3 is TGCGCCAGCAGCCAAGATGCAGGGCTTTCCTATGGCTACACCTTC. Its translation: CASSQDAGLSYGYTF.

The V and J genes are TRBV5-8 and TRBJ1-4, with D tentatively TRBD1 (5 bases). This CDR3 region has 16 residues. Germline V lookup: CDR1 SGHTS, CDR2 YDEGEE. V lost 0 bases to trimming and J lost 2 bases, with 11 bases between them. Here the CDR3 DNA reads TGTGCCAGCAGCTTGGGACAGCCCATCACTAATGAAAAACTGTTTTTT. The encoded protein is CASSLGQPITNEKLFF.

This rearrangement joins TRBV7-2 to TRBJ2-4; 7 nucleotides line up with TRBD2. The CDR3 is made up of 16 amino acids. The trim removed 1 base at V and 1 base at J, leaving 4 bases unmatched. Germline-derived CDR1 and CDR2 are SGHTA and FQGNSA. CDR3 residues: CASSLVAGGAKNIQYF. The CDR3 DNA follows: TGTGCCAGCAGCTTAGTGGCCGGGGGGGCCAAAAACATTCAGTACTTC.

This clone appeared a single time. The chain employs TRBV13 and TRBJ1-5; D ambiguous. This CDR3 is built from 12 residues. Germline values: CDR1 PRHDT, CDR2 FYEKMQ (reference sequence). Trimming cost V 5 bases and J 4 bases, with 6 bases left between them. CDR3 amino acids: CASSQGNQPQHF. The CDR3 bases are TGTGCCAGCAGCCAAGGGAATCAGCCCCAGCATTTT.